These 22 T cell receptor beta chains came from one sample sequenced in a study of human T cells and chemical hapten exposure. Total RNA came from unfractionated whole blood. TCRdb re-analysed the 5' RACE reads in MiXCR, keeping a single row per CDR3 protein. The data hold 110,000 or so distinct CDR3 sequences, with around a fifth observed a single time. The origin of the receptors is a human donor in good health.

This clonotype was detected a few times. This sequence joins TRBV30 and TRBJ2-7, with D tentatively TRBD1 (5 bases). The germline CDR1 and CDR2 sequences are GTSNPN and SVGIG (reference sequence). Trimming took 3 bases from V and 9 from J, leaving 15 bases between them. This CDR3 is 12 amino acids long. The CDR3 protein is CAWSPGPTGQYF. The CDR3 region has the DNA TGTGCCTGGAGCCCGGGTCCCACAGGGCAGTACTTC.

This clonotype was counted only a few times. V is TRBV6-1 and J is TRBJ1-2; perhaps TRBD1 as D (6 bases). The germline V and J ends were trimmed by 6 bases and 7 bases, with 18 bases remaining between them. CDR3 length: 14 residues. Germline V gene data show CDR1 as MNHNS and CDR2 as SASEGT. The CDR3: CASSPAQGIRGYTF. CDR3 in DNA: TGTGCCAGCAGCCCCGCGCAGGGGATTCGTGGCTACACCTTC.

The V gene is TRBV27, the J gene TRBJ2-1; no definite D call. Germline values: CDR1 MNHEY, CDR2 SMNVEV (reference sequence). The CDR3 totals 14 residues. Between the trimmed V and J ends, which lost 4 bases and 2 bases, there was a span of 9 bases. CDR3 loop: CASSSRLTYNEQFF. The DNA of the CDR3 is TGTGCCAGCAGTTCCAGACTGACCTACAATGAGCAGTTCTTC.

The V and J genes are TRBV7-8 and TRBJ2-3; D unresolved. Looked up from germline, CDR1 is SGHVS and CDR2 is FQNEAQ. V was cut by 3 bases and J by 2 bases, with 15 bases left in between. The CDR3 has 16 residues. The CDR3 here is CASSFPATLYTDTQYF. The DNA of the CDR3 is TGTGCCAGCAGCTTCCCGGCCACGCTTTACACAGATACGCAGTATTTT.

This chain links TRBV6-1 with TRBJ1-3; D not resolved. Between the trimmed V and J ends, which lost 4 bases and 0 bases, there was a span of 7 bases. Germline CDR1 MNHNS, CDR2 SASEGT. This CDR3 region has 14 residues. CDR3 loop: CASSGGISGNTIYF. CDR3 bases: TGTGCCAGCAGTGGAGGAATCTCTGGAAACACCATATATTTT.

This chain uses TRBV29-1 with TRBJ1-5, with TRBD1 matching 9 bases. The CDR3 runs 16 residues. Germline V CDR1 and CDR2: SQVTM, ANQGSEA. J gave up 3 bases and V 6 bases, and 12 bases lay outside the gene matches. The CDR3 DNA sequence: TGCAGCGTGCTGCTACAGGGGGCCGGTAACAATCAGCCCCAGCATTTT. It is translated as CSVLLQGAGNNQPQHF.

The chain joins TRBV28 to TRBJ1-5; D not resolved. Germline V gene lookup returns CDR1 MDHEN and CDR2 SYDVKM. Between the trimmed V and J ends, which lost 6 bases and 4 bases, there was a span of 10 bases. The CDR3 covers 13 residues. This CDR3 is CASRKMGNQPQHF. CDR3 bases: TGTGCCAGCAGGAAGATGGGGAATCAGCCCCAGCATTTT. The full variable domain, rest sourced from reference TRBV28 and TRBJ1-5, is DVKVTQSSRYLVKRTGEKVFLECVQDMDHENMFWYRQDPGLGLRLIYFSYDVKMKEKGDIPEGYSVSREKKERFSLILESASTNQTSMYLCASRKMGNQPQHFGDGTRLSIL.

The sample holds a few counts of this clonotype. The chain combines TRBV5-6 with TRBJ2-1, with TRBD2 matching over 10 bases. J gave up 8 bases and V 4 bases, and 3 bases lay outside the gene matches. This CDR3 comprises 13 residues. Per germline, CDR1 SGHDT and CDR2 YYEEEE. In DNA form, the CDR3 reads TGTGCCAGCAGCCCCGGGACTAGCGATGAGCAGTTCTTC. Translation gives CASSPGTSDEQFF.

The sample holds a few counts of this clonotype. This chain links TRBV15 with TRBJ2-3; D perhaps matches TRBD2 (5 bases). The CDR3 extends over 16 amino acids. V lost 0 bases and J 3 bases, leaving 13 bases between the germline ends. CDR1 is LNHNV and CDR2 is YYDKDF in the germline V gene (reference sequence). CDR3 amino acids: CATSRDGRGETDTQYF. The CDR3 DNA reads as TGTGCCACCAGCAGAGATGGCCGGGGTGAGACAGATACGCAGTATTTT. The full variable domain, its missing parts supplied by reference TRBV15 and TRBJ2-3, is DAMVIQNPRYQVTQFGKPVTLSCSQTLNHNVMYWYQQKSSQAPKLLFHYYDKDFNNEADTPDNFQSRRPNTSFCFLDIRSPGLGDTAMYLCATSRDGRGETDTQYFGPGTRLTVL.

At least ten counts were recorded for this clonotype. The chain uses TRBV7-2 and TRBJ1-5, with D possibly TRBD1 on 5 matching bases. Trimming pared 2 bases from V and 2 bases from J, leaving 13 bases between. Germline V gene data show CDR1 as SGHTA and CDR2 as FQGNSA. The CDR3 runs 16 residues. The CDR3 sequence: CASSLQGVWGNQPQHF. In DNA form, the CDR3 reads TGTGCCAGCAGCTTACAGGGAGTGTGGGGCAATCAGCCCCAGCATTTT.

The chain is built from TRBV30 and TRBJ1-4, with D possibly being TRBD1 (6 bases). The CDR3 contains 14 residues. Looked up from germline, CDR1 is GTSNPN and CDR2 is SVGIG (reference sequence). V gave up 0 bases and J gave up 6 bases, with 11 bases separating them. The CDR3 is CAWSVPGGDEKLFF. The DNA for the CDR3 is TGTGCCTGGAGTGTACCGGGGGGCGATGAAAAACTGTTTTTT.

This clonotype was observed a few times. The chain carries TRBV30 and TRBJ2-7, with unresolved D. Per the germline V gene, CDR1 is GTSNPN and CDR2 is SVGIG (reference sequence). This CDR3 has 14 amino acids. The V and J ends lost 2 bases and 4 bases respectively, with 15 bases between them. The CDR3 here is CAWSNRPGPYEQYF. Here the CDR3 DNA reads TGTGCCTGGAGTAATAGGCCTGGCCCTTACGAGCAGTACTTC.

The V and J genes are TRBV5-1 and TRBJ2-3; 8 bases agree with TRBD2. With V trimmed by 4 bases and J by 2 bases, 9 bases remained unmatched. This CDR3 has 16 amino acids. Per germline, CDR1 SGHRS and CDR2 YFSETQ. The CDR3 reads CASSLGASGFTDTQYF. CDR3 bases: TGCGCCAGCAGCCTGGGTGCTAGCGGGTTCACAGATACGCAGTATTTT.

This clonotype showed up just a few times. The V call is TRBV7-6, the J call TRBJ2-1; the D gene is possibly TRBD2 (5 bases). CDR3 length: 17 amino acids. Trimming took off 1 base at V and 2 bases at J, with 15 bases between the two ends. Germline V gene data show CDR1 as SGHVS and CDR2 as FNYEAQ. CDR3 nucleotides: TGTGCCAGCAGCTTAGGGGAGTCTAATCTCCCCTACAATGAGCAGTTCTTC. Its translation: CASSLGESNLPYNEQFF.

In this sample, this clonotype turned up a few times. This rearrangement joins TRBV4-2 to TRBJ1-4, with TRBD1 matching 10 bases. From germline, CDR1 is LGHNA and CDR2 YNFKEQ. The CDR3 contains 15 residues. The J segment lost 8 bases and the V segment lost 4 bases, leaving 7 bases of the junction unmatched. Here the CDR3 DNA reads TGTGCCAGCAGCCCCGGGACAGGGGTAATCGAAAAACTGTTTTTT. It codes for CASSPGTGVIEKLFF.

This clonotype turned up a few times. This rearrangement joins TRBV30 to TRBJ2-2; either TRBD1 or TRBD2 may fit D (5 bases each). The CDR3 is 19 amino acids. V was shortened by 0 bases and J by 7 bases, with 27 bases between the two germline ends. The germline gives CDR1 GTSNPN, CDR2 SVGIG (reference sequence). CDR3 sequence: CAWSVQRGRERLISGELFF. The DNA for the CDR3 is TGTGCCTGGAGTGTACAGAGGGGTCGCGAGAGGCTAATTAGCGGGGAGCTGTTTTTT.

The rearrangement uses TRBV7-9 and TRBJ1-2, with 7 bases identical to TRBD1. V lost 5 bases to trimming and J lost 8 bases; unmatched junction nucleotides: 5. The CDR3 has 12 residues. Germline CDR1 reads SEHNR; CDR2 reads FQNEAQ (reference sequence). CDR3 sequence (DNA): TGTGCCAGCAGCATTGGACAGGACGGCTACACCTTC. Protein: CASSIGQDGYTF.

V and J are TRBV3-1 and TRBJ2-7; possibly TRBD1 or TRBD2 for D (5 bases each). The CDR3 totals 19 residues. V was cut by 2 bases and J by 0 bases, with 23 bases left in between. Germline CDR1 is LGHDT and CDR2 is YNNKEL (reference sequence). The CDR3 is CASSQFRSGRDASSYEQYF. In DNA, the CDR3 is TGTGCCAGCAGCCAATTTCGATCAGGCCGGGACGCAAGCTCCTACGAGCAGTACTTC.

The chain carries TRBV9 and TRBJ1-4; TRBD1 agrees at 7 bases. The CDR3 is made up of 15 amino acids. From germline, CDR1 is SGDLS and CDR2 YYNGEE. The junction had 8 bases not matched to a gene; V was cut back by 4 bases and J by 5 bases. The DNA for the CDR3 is TGTGCCAGCAGCCCAACGACAGGGTGGAATGAAAAACTGTTTTTT. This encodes CASSPTTGWNEKLFF.

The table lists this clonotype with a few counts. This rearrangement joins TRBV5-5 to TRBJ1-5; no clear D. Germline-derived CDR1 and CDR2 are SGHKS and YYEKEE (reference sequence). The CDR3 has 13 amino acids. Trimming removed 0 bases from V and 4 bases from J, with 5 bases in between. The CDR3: CASSLAANQPQHF. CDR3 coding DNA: TGTGCCAGCAGCTTGGCAGCGAATCAGCCCCAGCATTTT.

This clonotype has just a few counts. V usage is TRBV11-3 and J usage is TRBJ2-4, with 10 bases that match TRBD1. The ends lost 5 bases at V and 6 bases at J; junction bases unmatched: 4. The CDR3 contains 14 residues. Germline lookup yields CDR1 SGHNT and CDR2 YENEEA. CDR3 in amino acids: CASSPRQGANIQYF. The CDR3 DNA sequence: TGTGCCAGCAGCCCGAGACAGGGGGCAAACATTCAGTACTTC.

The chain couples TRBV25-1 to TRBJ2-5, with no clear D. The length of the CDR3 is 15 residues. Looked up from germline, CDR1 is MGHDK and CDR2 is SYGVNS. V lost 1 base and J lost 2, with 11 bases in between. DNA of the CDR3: TGTGCCAGCAGTGAATTGACATCCCGACAAGAGACCCAGTACTTC. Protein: CASSELTSRQETQYF.